One and the same sample provided the 25 T cell receptor beta chains below, sequenced in a study of blood T cell repertoires in COVID-19. Using immunoSEQ multiplex PCR, the repertoire was profiled, and TCRdb retains in-frame clones only, with some absent. The table records about 150,000 clones, approximately 84% of them present only once. Input material: peripheral blood. The receptors were sampled from a man aged 70-80 years with acute or convalescent COVID-19.

This clone was found once. The chain carries TRBV28 and TRBJ2-7; 8 nucleotides match TRBD2. CDR3 length: 15 residues. The V gene end was trimmed by 5 bases and the J gene end by 6 bases; junction bases not matched to a gene: 12. From germline, CDR1 is MDHEN and CDR2 SYDVKM. The CDR3 loop is CASSNRLGLVLEQYF. Written as DNA, the CDR3 is TGTGCCAGCAGTAACCGATTGGGACTAGTGCTCGAGCAGTACTTC.

The V call is TRBV28, the J call TRBJ1-2; a weak D match, TRBD1 (5 bases). Trimming removed 11 bases at V and 6 bases at J, with 16 bases between. The CDR3 contains 12 residues. Germline CDR1 MDHEN, CDR2 SYDVKM. This CDR3 reads CAAEVGGHGYTF. The DNA of the CDR3 is TGTGCCGCGGAGGTGGGGGGTCATGGCTACACCTTC.

This rearrangement joins TRBV5-4 to TRBJ2-3; 10 bases fit TRBD2. Losses at the gene ends were 2 bases for V and 1 base for J; bases not matched to a gene: 7. Germline CDR1 SGHNT, CDR2 YYREEE (reference sequence). The CDR3 extends over 17 amino acids. CDR3 nucleotide sequence: TGTGCCAGCAGCTTTCGCCAGCGGGGGGGCGGCACAGATACGCAGTATTTT. Protein sequence: CASSFRQRGGGTDTQYF. Full variable domain (remainder filled in from reference TRBV5-4 and TRBJ2-3): ETGVTQSPTHLIKTRGQQVTLRCSSQSGHNTVSWYQQALGQGPQFIFQYYREEENGRGNFPPRFSGLQFPNYSSELNVNALELDDSALYLCASSFRQRGGGTDTQYFGPGTRLTVL.

The chain carries TRBV6-5 and TRBJ1-4; D remains unclear. Per germline, CDR1 MNHEY and CDR2 SVGAGI. The CDR3 runs 14 residues. Between the trimmed V and J ends, which lost 6 bases and 0 bases, there was a span of 8 bases. CDR3 residues: CASRGTATNEKLFF. The CDR3 bases are TGTGCCAGCAGGGGCACTGCAACTAATGAAAAACTGTTTTTT.

The chain carries TRBV28 and TRBJ1-1; D unclear. The CDR3 consists of 11 residues. Germline CDR1 MDHEN, CDR2 SYDVKM. Trimming pared 7 bases from V and 1 base from J, leaving 4 bases between. CDR3 in amino acids: CASNRNTEAFF. DNA for the CDR3: TGTGCCAGCAACAGGAACACTGAAGCTTTCTTT.

The chain recombines TRBV7-8 with TRBJ1-2; 8 nucleotides agree with TRBD1. In germline, CDR1 is SGHVS, CDR2 FQNEAQ. CDR3 size: 15 residues. V shed 2 bases and J 7 bases; nucleotides not matched to a gene: 9. The CDR3 bases are TGTGCCAGCAGCTTAAGACCGCAGGGGGCAGTTGGCTACACCTTC. It encodes CASSLRPQGAVGYTF.

The CDR3 DNA reads as TGTGCCAGCAGCTTAGAACCCGGACTAGCGAAGACAGATACGCAGTATTTT. It is translated as CASSLEPGLAKTDTQYF. The rearrangement links TRBV7-2 to TRBJ2-3, with 9 bases lining up with TRBD2. CDR3 length: 17 amino acids. Germline CDR1 SGHTA, CDR2 FQGNSA. V lost 1 base and J lost 3; bases outside the gene matches: 8.

For the CDR3, the DNA is TGTGCCAGCAGCCGAGAAGTGGGGGCCAAAACAGATACGCAGTATTTT. It encodes CASSREVGAKTDTQYF. This chain connects TRBV14 to TRBJ2-3; D might be TRBD1 (6 bases). V was pared by 4 bases and J by 3 bases, with 17 bases between. The germline V gene encodes CDR1 SGHDN and CDR2 FVKESK. This CDR3 has 16 amino acids.

The chain employs TRBV9 and TRBJ2-2; TRBD2 matches at 7 bases. J lost 9 bases, V lost 3 bases, and 8 bases had no gene match. The CDR3 totals 14 residues. Germline V gives CDR1 SGDLS, CDR2 YYNGEE. The CDR3 nucleotides read TGTGCCAGCAGCGGTTCTCGGGAGGATAGGGAGCTGTTTTTT. It codes for CASSGSREDRELFF.

The V call is TRBV28, the J call TRBJ1-2; 9 bases agree with TRBD1. The CDR3 has 13 residues. Germline-derived CDR1 and CDR2 are MDHEN and SYDVKM. After removal of 10 bases from V and 8 bases from J, the junction contained 11 bases not matched to a gene. CDR3 sequence: CATTGGNVRGYTF. DNA of the CDR3: TGTGCCACTACAGGGGGCAACGTTCGGGGCTACACCTTC.

The V and J genes are TRBV6-5 and TRBJ2-3; TRBD1 matches 7 bases. V was pared by 0 bases and J by 2 bases, with 5 bases of the junction left unmatched. The CDR3 extends over 16 amino acids. Germline lookup yields CDR1 MNHEY and CDR2 SVGAGI. The chain's CDR3 is CASSYSRGQPTDTQYF. The CDR3 bases are TGTGCCAGCAGTTACTCGAGGGGACAGCCCACAGATACGCAGTATTTT.

The chain couples TRBV21-1 to TRBJ2-1; no check of the table's D call, TRBD2, against the DNA was made. TRBV21-1 is a pseudogene locus. CDR3 length: 15 residues. CDR3 region: CASSKSGGGDEEQFF. The DNA of the CDR3 is TGTGCCAGCAGCAAATCTGGCGGGGGGGACGAAGAGCAGTTCTTC.

The chain recombines TRBV28 with TRBJ2-3; TRBD1 matches 9 bases. The J segment lost 2 bases and the V segment lost 6 bases, leaving 6 bases of the junction unmatched. The germline CDR1 and CDR2 sequences are MDHEN and SYDVKM. CDR3 size: 15 residues. CDR3 sequence (DNA): TGTGCCAGCAGCCCTGACAGGGGGATCACAGATACGCAGTATTTT. Its protein is CASSPDRGITDTQYF.

This clone was detected a few times. Here the CDR3 DNA reads TGTGCCAGCAGCGTCAGTGCCCAGAACACTGAAGCTTTCTTT. This codes for CASSVSAQNTEAFF. The chain uses TRBV11-2 and TRBJ1-1, with no clear D. Germline-derived CDR1 and CDR2 are SGHAT and FQNNGV. The CDR3 has 14 amino acids. Trimming stripped 5 bases from V and 1 base from J, with 11 bases between.

The chain carries TRBV9 and TRBJ1-6; D remains unclear. The CDR3 consists of 13 residues. CDR1 is SGDLS and CDR2 is YYNGEE in the germline V gene. The V end was cut by 3 bases, the J end by 7 bases, with 8 bases between. The CDR3 DNA sequence: TGTGCCAGCAGCGAGAACCGGAATTCACCCCTCCACTTT. Translation: CASSENRNSPLHF. The full variable domain, in which reference TRBV9 and TRBJ1-6 provide the parts outside the CDR3, is DSGVTQTPKHLITATGQRVTLRCSPRSGDLSVYWYQQSLDQGLQFLIQYYNGEERAKGNILERFSAQQFPDLHSELNLSSLELGDSALYFCASSENRNSPLHFGNGTRLTVT.

This clone came up a few times. The sample holds other DNA sequences that translate to the same CDR3. The chain has TRBV6-5 and TRBJ2-1; the match to TRBD2 covers 10 bases. Trimming at V came to 6 bases and at J to 0 bases, leaving 2 bases not matched to a gene. CDR3 length: 15 amino acids. Germline assignment: CDR1 MNHEY and CDR2 SVGAGI. CDR3: CASRVAGGSYNEQFF. The CDR3 DNA is TGTGCCAGCAGGGTAGCGGGGGGCTCCTACAATGAGCAGTTCTTC.

The J gene is TRBJ2-3, the V gene TRBV7-2; 11 bases fit TRBD2. V trimming: 5 bases; J trimming: 8 bases; junction bases outside the gene matches: 6. Germline CDR1 and CDR2: SGHTA and FQGNSA. The CDR3 covers 14 residues. The CDR3 is CASSLSGRGRTQYF. CDR3 in DNA: TGTGCCAGCAGCCTTAGCGGGAGGGGCCGTACGCAGTATTTT. Combining the CDR3 with reference TRBV7-2 and TRBJ2-3 gives the whole variable domain GAGVSQSPSNKVTEKGKDVELRCDPISGHTALYWYRQSLGQGLEFLIYFQGNSAPDKSGLPSDRFSAERTGGSVSTLTIQRTQQEDSAVYLCASSLSGRGRTQYFGPGTRLTVL.

The chain recombines TRBV6-5 with TRBJ2-3; D perhaps matches TRBD1 (6 bases). From germline, CDR1 is MNHEY and CDR2 SVGAGI. The CDR3 runs 13 residues. V was cut by 6 bases and J by 6 bases, with 13 bases left in between. This CDR3 is CASRTTGTDTQYF. Here the CDR3 DNA reads TGTGCCAGCAGAACTACAGGGACGGATACGCAGTATTTT.

The chain has TRBV5-4 and TRBJ2-3; tentative D call: TRBD2 (6 bases). CDR3 length equals 16 residues. V dropped 0 bases and J dropped 4 bases, with 15 bases sitting between them. The V gene's germline CDR1 is SGHNT and CDR2 YYREEE (reference sequence). The CDR3 DNA reads TGTGCCAGCAGCTTGGGGCAATTAGGAGGGGCAGATACGCAGTATTTT. Its protein product is CASSLGQLGGADTQYF. Full variable domain (remainder filled in from reference TRBV5-4 and TRBJ2-3): ETGVTQSPTHLIKTRGQQVTLRCSSQSGHNTVSWYQQALGQGPQFIFQYYREEENGRGNFPPRFSGLQFPNYSSELNVNALELDDSALYLCASSLGQLGGADTQYFGPGTRLTVL.

The chain links TRBV6-1 to TRBJ2-7, with 8 bases lining up with TRBD1. Germline V CDR1 and CDR2: MNHNS, SASEGT. Trimming cost V 3 bases and J 7 bases; bases outside gene matches: 14. CDR3 length equals 16 residues. The CDR3 loop reads CASSDARDRLSYEQYF. CDR3 coding DNA: TGTGCCAGCAGTGATGCTCGGGACAGGTTAAGTTATGAGCAGTACTTC.

The J gene is TRBJ1-4, the V gene TRBV18; D unclear. The CDR3 contains 17 residues. The germline gives CDR1 KGHSH, CDR2 LQKENI. V gave up 3 bases and J gave up 0 bases, with 14 bases separating them. Here the CDR3 reads CASSPSARSATNEKLFF. For the CDR3, the DNA is TGTGCCAGCTCACCTTCGGCCAGGTCTGCAACTAATGAAAAACTGTTTTTT.

The V and J genes are TRBV7-3 and TRBJ2-5, with 10 positions matching TRBD1. This CDR3 is 17 amino acids long. J gave up 5 bases and V 5 bases, and 14 bases lay outside the gene matches. In germline, CDR1 is SGHTA, CDR2 FQGTGA. CDR3: CASSPGLDRGGWETQYF. The CDR3 DNA sequence: TGTGCCAGCAGCCCGGGGCTGGACAGGGGGGGCTGGGAGACCCAGTACTTC.

This CDR3 reads CSASPVERGSYEQYF. DNA for the CDR3: TGCAGTGCTAGTCCCGTCGAGCGGGGGAGCTACGAGCAGTACTTC. The chain combines TRBV20-1 with TRBJ2-7, with 8 nucleotides matching TRBD2. Germline V CDR1 and CDR2: DFQATT, SNEGSKA (reference sequence). The V and J ends lost 3 bases and 3 bases, in that order; junction bases with no gene match: 10. CDR3 size: 15 residues.

In its sample, this clone was seen a few times. The V call is TRBV28, the J call TRBJ2-5; 8 bases match TRBD1. Trimming at V came to 3 bases and at J to 5 bases, leaving 8 bases not matched to a gene. The CDR3 has 15 residues. Per germline, CDR1 MDHEN and CDR2 SYDVKM. CDR3 coding DNA: TGTGCCAGCAGTTTGGAGAGACAGGGGTGGGAGACCCAGTACTTC. Protein sequence: CASSLERQGWETQYF.

The chain has TRBV14 and TRBJ2-1, with 10 bases fitting TRBD2. Germline V gene sequence: CDR1 SGHDN, CDR2 FVKESK. V was clipped by 6 bases and J by 12 bases; unmatched bases: 5. The CDR3 contains 12 residues. As DNA, the CDR3 is TGTGCCAGCAGTCTAGCGGGGGAGGGGCAGTTCTTC. As protein: CASSLAGEGQFF.